This T cell receptor (beta chain) was captured in a study of T cell responses to AZD1222 COVID-19 vaccine. Study conclusions and caveats: Baseline seropositivity occurred in only 5 to 7 AZD1222 recipients.

The V end lost 2 bases, the J end lost 0 bases, and 14 bases lay between the germline ends. The germline V gene encodes CDR1 MNHEY and CDR2 SVGEGT. The CDR3 is 16 amino acids. Comment on this clone: Its antigen is unidentified.

Sequencing used immunoSEQ multiplex PCR; TCRdb keeps in-frame clones, though not all of them. The sample has some 140,000 clones, around nine tenths seen once; the top ten hold around 5%. This material consisted of peripheral blood, taken on day 0 of AZD1222 vaccination. This rearrangement joins TRBV6-2 or TRBV6-3 to TRBJ2-7; D is perhaps TRBD1 or TRBD2 (6 bases each). This receptor was obtained from an adult in good health. CDR3 coding DNA: TGTGCCAGCAGTTACATCCGGGGGCGGACCTCCTACGAGCAGTACTTC. Amino acid sequence: CASSYIRGRTSYEQYF.